This is a list of T cell receptor beta chains from one sample in a study of blood T cell repertoires in COVID-19. The assay was immunoSEQ multiplex PCR, and TCRdb's table has in-frame clones only and misses some. This table has about 270,000 clones, approximately 86% appearing once. The sequenced sample consisted of peripheral blood. The receptors come from a man aged 35 to 55 with active or convalescent COVID-19. Each CDR3 is given with its conserved first and last residue. A D gene is named only where the DNA matches it firmly.

j_gene: TRBJ2-1; v_gene: TRBV29-1; d_gene: TRBD1; CDR3nt: TGCAGCGTACGGACAGGGAATAATGAGCAGTTCTTC; CDR3aa: CSVRTGNNEQFF
j_gene: TRBJ2-2; v_gene: TRBV5-1; d_gene: NA; CDR3nt: TGCGCCAGCAGCCCTAGGACACGCAACACCGGGGAGCTGTTTTTT; CDR3aa: CASSPRTRNTGELFF
j_gene: TRBJ2-7; v_gene: TRBV14; d_gene: TRBD1; CDR3nt: TGTGCCAGCAGCCAAGCCGAACAGGGGGTCTCCTACGAGCAGTACTTC; CDR3aa: CASSQAEQGVSYEQYF
j_gene: TRBJ1-1; v_gene: TRBV27; d_gene: TRBD1; CDR3nt: TGTGCCAGCAGTATGACAGGGACGACTGAAGCTTTCTTT; CDR3aa: CASSMTGTTEAFF
j_gene: TRBJ2-1; v_gene: TRBV30; d_gene: TRBD2; CDR3nt: TGTGCCTGGAGCGCCACTAAAATTAGCGGGAGAAGGGTTGCCGGTGAGCAGTTCTTC; CDR3aa: CAWSATKISGRRVAGEQFF
j_gene: TRBJ2-1; v_gene: TRBV19; d_gene: TRBD2; CDR3nt: TGTGCCAGTAGTATGACTAGCGGGGGGTCATACAATGAGCAGTTCTTC; CDR3aa: CASSMTSGGSYNEQFF
j_gene: TRBJ1-6; v_gene: TRBV7-9; d_gene: NA; CDR3nt: TGTGCCAGCAGCTTAGAGGCAGGGAATTCACCCCTCCACTTT; CDR3aa: CASSLEAGNSPLHF
j_gene: TRBJ2-1; v_gene: TRBV19; d_gene: NA; CDR3nt: TGTGCCAGTAGTATAGCTCGCGTTTCCCCTCGGGTGAATGAGCAGTTCTTC; CDR3aa: CASSIARVSPRVNEQFF
j_gene: TRBJ2-1; v_gene: TRBV27; d_gene: NA; CDR3nt: TGTGCCAGCAGTTTATCCCTCGGGTCCTACAATGAGCAGTTCTTC; CDR3aa: CASSLSLGSYNEQFF
j_gene: TRBJ1-6; v_gene: TRBV6-2/TRBV6-3; d_gene: NA; CDR3nt: TGTGCCAGCAGCCTACAGGAATATCGATCACCCCTCCACTTT; CDR3aa: CASSLQEYRSPLHF
j_gene: TRBJ2-3; v_gene: TRBV11-1; d_gene: TRBD2; CDR3nt: TGTGCCAGCAGCTTAGCTGGACTAGCGGGGGGAGATACGCAGTATTTT; CDR3aa: CASSLAGLAGGDTQYF
j_gene: TRBJ1-2; v_gene: TRBV24-1; d_gene: NA; CDR3nt: TGTGCCACCAGTGGGACTTGGGGTGGCTACACCTTC; CDR3aa: CATSGTWGGYTF
j_gene: TRBJ1-2; v_gene: TRBV30; d_gene: NA; CDR3nt: TGTGCCTGGAATCCCCCAGGGTTCGATGGCTACACCTTC; CDR3aa: CAWNPPGFDGYTF
j_gene: TRBJ2-2; v_gene: TRBV18; d_gene: NA; CDR3nt: TGTGCCAGCTCACCGAGGGCGAACACCGGGGAGCTGTTTTTT; CDR3aa: CASSPRANTGELFF
j_gene: TRBJ2-7; v_gene: TRBV28; d_gene: TRBD1; CDR3nt: TGTGCCAGCAGTAACAGGGGTAACTACGAGCAGTACTTC; CDR3aa: CASSNRGNYEQYF
j_gene: TRBJ2-7; v_gene: TRBV5-1; d_gene: TRBD2; CDR3nt: TGCGCCAGCAGTAACTTAGCGGGGAACTCCTACGAGCAGTACTTC; CDR3aa: CASSNLAGNSYEQYF
j_gene: TRBJ1-2; v_gene: TRBV4-1; d_gene: TRBD1; CDR3nt: TGCGCCAGCAGCCCCTCCGGGACAGGGCCGTTGTACTTCGGTGGCTACACCTTC; CDR3aa: CASSPSGTGPLYFGGYTF
j_gene: TRBJ1-1; v_gene: TRBV13; d_gene: NA; CDR3nt: TGTGCCAGCAGGAGTGGGGCCTCTGAAGCTTTCTTT; CDR3aa: CASRSGASEAFF
j_gene: TRBJ2-2; v_gene: TRBV6-5; d_gene: NA; CDR3nt: TGTGCCAGCAGTTATACCGGGACAATGAACACCGGGGAGCTGTTTTTT; CDR3aa: CASSYTGTMNTGELFF
j_gene: TRBJ1-3; v_gene: TRBV5-1; d_gene: NA; CDR3nt: TGCGCCAGCCAGGAGGGTTCTGGAAACACCATATATTTT; CDR3aa: CASQEGSGNTIYF
j_gene: TRBJ2-3; v_gene: TRBV6-4; d_gene: TRBD2; CDR3nt: TGTGCCAGCAGTCTTAGCGGGAGTGGGGTAGCAGATACGCAGTATTTT; CDR3aa: CASSLSGSGVADTQYF
j_gene: TRBJ1-3; v_gene: TRBV12-3/TRBV12-4; d_gene: NA; CDR3nt: TGTGCCAGCAGCTTAGGCACCGGCACCATATATTTT; CDR3aa: CASSLGTGTIYF
j_gene: TRBJ2-5; v_gene: TRBV7-9; d_gene: TRBD2; CDR3nt: TGTGCCAGCAGCTCACCGGGACTAGTGAAAGAGACCCAGTACTTC; CDR3aa: CASSSPGLVKETQYF